This TCR beta chain originates from a study of blood T cells in healthy people across ages. This clonotype has a handful of counts. This CDR3 comprises 15 residues. Germline V gene data show CDR1 as SGDLS and CDR2 as YYNGEE. Deletions cut 0 bases from V and 0 bases from J, with 8 bases between. PCR was performed a second time for roughly 7 to 12 cycles using a sample-barcoded 5' primer and a J-beta primer mix. A template-switch adaptor containing 12 random nucleotides labeled each cDNA molecule. TCRdb passed the 5' RACE reads through MiXCR, listing each CDR3 protein once. The sample holds 600,000 to 1,000,000 distinct CDR3 sequences, roughly 60% seen once.

This receptor was obtained from a man younger than 45 in good health. The chain couples TRBV9 to TRBJ2-3, with D possibly matching TRBD1 (6 bases). Source material: blood. CDR3 sequence reads: CASSVVGQSTDTQYF. The CDR3 coding sequence is TGTGCCAGCAGCGTAGTAGGACAGAGCACAGATACGCAGTATTTT.